Shown below are 27 T cell receptor beta chains from a single sample sequenced in a study of human T cells and chemical hapten exposure. TCRdb processed the 5' RACE reads anew with MiXCR; each CDR3 protein has one entry. Of 110,000 or so distinct CDR3 sequences detected, more than 15% appear once; the ten largest clones hold approximately 2.8%. Unfractionated whole blood served as the source for total RNA extraction. The receptors were gathered from a human donor in good health.

J is TRBJ1-3 and V is TRBV20-1; D is undetermined. The CDR3 runs 16 residues. Germline lookup yields CDR1 DFQATT and CDR2 SNEGSKA (reference sequence). V was shortened by 3 bases and J by 0 bases, with 15 bases between the two germline ends. The CDR3 here is CSASPHEFSSGNTIYF. The CDR3 DNA reads TGCAGTGCTAGTCCTCACGAGTTCAGCTCTGGAAACACCATATATTTT.

This chain links TRBV5-1 with TRBJ2-6; D is undetermined. The length of the CDR3 is 17 residues. Germline-derived CDR1 and CDR2 are SGHRS and YFSETQ. The V gene lost 0 bases and the J gene lost 3 bases, with 13 bases spanning the gap. Here the CDR3 DNA reads TGCGCCAGCAGCTTGGAGGTAGGCCGCATTGGGGCCAACGTCCTGACTTTC. Translating it yields CASSLEVGRIGANVLTF.

The chain uses TRBV3-1 and TRBJ1-3; D is possibly TRBD1 (5 bases). The CDR3 is 15 residues long. The V gene's germline CDR1 is LGHDT and CDR2 YNNKEL (reference sequence). Trimming stripped 4 bases from V and 4 bases from J, with 14 bases between. CDR3 amino acids: CASSRDRRRGNTIYF. The CDR3, as DNA: TGTGCCAGCAGCCGGGACCGCCGACGGGGAAACACCATATATTTT. Looking up the rest from reference TRBV3-1 and TRBJ1-3 gives the full variable domain: DTAVSQTPKYLVTQMGNDKSIKCEQNLGHDTMYWYKQDSKKFLKIMFSYNNKELIINETVPNRFSPKSPDKAHLNLHINSLELGDSAVYFCASSRDRRRGNTIYFGEGSWLTVV.

The genes are TRBV6-1 and TRBJ2-2; 10 bases agree with TRBD1. Trimming removed 3 bases from V and 4 bases from J; junction bases left unmatched: 5. The CDR3 is 16 amino acids. CDR1 and CDR2 (germline): MNHNS, SASEGT. The CDR3 region has the DNA TGTGCCAGCAGTGAGATAAGGACAGGGGGCACCGGGGAGCTGTTTTTT. This gives the protein CASSEIRTGGTGELFF.

The rearrangement links TRBV4-1 to TRBJ2-7; D perhaps matches TRBD1 (5 bases). This CDR3 has 15 residues. V was trimmed by 1 base and J by 2 bases, leaving 12 bases between them. Per the germline V gene, CDR1 is MGHRA and CDR2 is YSYEKL. CDR3 bases: TGCGCCAGCAGCCAAGGGCAAACAGGAACCTACGAGCAGTACTTC. Translated: CASSQGQTGTYEQYF.

The chain carries TRBV9 and TRBJ1-5; 7 bases line up with TRBD1. J lost 0 bases, V lost 6 bases, and 6 bases had no gene match. The CDR3 is 15 residues long. From germline, CDR1 is SGDLS and CDR2 YYNGEE. The DNA for the CDR3 is TGTGCCAGCACTAAGGGGACAGATAGCAATCAGCCCCAGCATTTT. Encoded protein: CASTKGTDSNQPQHF.

This clonotype was recorded only once. The chain links TRBV12-3 or TRBV12-4 to TRBJ1-5; tentatively, D is TRBD1 (6 bases). The CDR3 is 15 amino acids. The V and J ends lost 5 bases and 0 bases respectively, with 11 bases between them. The CDR3, as DNA: TGTGCCAGCAGTATTAGACAGGTTAGCAATCAGCCCCAGCATTTT. Encoded protein: CASSIRQVSNQPQHF.

This clonotype was counted only a few times. The J gene is TRBJ2-1, the V gene TRBV20-1; D may be TRBD2 (5 bases). From germline, CDR1 is DFQATT and CDR2 SNEGSKA (reference sequence). The CDR3 has 13 amino acids. The CDR3, as DNA: TGCAGCGCTGGGGAGCCCGCTGTTCATGAGCAGTTCTTC. Its translation: CSAGEPAVHEQFF.

The chain employs TRBV12-3 or TRBV12-4 and TRBJ2-3, with D unresolved. This CDR3 is built from 15 residues. V was shortened by 4 bases and J by 2 bases, with 13 bases between the two germline ends. CDR3 sequence reads: CASSSRGSPTDTQYF. The CDR3 nucleotides read TGTGCCAGCAGTTCTAGAGGTAGCCCCACAGATACGCAGTATTTT.

This rearrangement joins TRBV7-9 to TRBJ2-7; no definite D call. V was clipped by 0 bases and J by 2 bases, with 5 bases between them. The CDR3 runs to 13 residues. The germline CDR1 and CDR2 sequences are SEHNR and FQNEAQ (reference sequence). In nucleotides, the CDR3 is TGTGCCAGCAGCTTAGCACCTCCCTACGAGCAGTACTTC. It is translated as CASSLAPPYEQYF. The complete variable domain, with remaining parts taken from reference TRBV7-9 and TRBJ2-7, reads DTGVSQNPRHKITKRGQNVTFRCDPISEHNRLYWYRQTLGQGPEFLTYFQNEAQLEKSRLLSDRFSAERPKGSFSTLEIQRTEQGDSAMYLCASSLAPPYEQYFGPGTRLTVT.

This chain uses TRBV7-3 with TRBJ1-6, with D unresolved. The CDR3 spans 14 residues. Germline V gene lookup returns CDR1 SGHTA and CDR2 FQGTGA. Trimming shortened V by 1 base and J by 8 bases, and 9 bases separated the two germline ends. CDR3 nucleotide sequence: TGTGCCAGCAGCTTAAAGGGCCCCGATTCACCCCTCCACTTT. Translating gives CASSLKGPDSPLHF.

CDR3 sequence (DNA): TGCGCCAGCAGCTTGGTTCCAGGGGTAGGAACTGAAGCTTTCTTT. This sequence encodes CASSLVPGVGTEAFF. V gene TRBV5-1 combines with J gene TRBJ1-1; possibly TRBD1 for D (6 bases). Germline V lookup: CDR1 SGHRS, CDR2 YFSETQ. This CDR3 has 15 residues. V lost 0 bases, J lost 5 bases, and 14 bases lay in between.

The V call is TRBV5-5, the J call TRBJ2-7; D is possibly TRBD1 or TRBD2 (6 bases each). The V gene lost 2 bases and the J gene lost 6 bases, with 21 bases spanning the gap. From germline, CDR1 is SGHKS and CDR2 YYEKEE (reference sequence). The CDR3 is 16 residues long. The CDR3 coding sequence is TGTGCCAGCAGCTTCCAGGGGTCGGGAGTTGGAGGCGAGCAGTACTTC. Its translation: CASSFQGSGVGGEQYF.

There are a few counts of this clonotype. The CDR3 nucleotides read TGTGCCAGCAGTCACCTTAGGGATCAGCCCCAGCATTTT. Translated: CASSHLRDQPQHF. The chain links TRBV28 to TRBJ1-5; D unresolved. CDR3 length: 13 amino acids. Germline V lookup: CDR1 MDHEN, CDR2 SYDVKM. Trimming left V 5 bases short and J 5 bases short, with 10 bases between.

As DNA, the CDR3 is TGTGCCAGCAGCCCCCGGGACTCGGGTGGCTACACCTTC. Protein product: CASSPRDSGGYTF. The genes are TRBV21-1 and TRBJ1-2. TRBV21-1 corresponds to a pseudogene. This CDR3 has 13 residues.

The rearrangement links TRBV18 to TRBJ2-3; TRBD2 matches 11 bases. The CDR3 has 16 amino acids. V shed 1 base and J 5 bases; nucleotides not matched to a gene: 5. CDR1 and CDR2 (germline): KGHSH, LQKENI. CDR3 nucleotides: TGTGCCAGCTCACCACTAGCGGGAGGGCCAATAGATACGCAGTATTTT. It codes for CASSPLAGGPIDTQYF.

CDR3 DNA sequence: TGTGCCAGCAGTTGGGCAGGGGGTACCAATCAGCCCCAGCATTTT. Translating gives CASSWAGGTNQPQHF. The chain uses TRBV27 and TRBJ1-5; the match to TRBD1 covers 7 bases. Trimming cost V 4 bases and J 3 bases; bases outside gene matches: 6. There are 15 residues in the CDR3. CDR1 is MNHEY and CDR2 is SMNVEV in the germline V gene (reference sequence).

This sequence joins TRBV20-1 and TRBJ1-5; D is perhaps TRBD1 (5 bases). V lost 6 bases and J 0 bases, leaving 15 bases between the germline ends. CDR3 size: 15 residues. Germline CDR1 reads DFQATT; CDR2 reads SNEGSKA (reference sequence). The CDR3 coding sequence is TGCAGTGCCAAGAGACAGCTCGATAGCAATCAGCCCCAGCATTTT. Residues: CSAKRQLDSNQPQHF.

This clonotype was counted only a few times. DNA for the CDR3: TGTGCCAGCAGTTCACGGGTCAACCAAGAGACCCAGTACTTC. This sequence encodes CASSSRVNQETQYF. The rearrangement uses TRBV6-5 and TRBJ2-5; D not certain. CDR1 is MNHEY and CDR2 is SVGAGI in the germline V gene. V dropped 4 bases and J dropped 0 bases, with 9 bases sitting between them. The CDR3 contains 14 residues.

The chain links TRBV28 to TRBJ2-7; perhaps TRBD2 as D (6 bases). V gave up 6 bases and J gave up 3 bases, with 12 bases separating them. The germline V gene encodes CDR1 MDHEN and CDR2 SYDVKM. The length of the CDR3 is 13 residues. In DNA, the CDR3 is TGTGCCAGCAGAGGGACTTCGATCTACGAGCAGTACTTC. Translation gives CASRGTSIYEQYF.

This clonotype showed up just a few times. The chain has TRBV28 and TRBJ2-1; 7 nucleotides match TRBD2. Germline values: CDR1 MDHEN, CDR2 SYDVKM. V dropped 6 bases and J dropped 5; count of bases not matched to a gene: 13. The CDR3 has 16 amino acids. The CDR3 DNA is TGTGCCAGCAGCCCTCCCAGGCTAGCGGATGACAATGAGCAGTTCTTC. Amino acids: CASSPPRLADDNEQFF.

The chain combines TRBV12-5 with TRBJ2-1, with 11 bases aligning to TRBD2. From germline, CDR1 is LGHNT and CDR2 FRNRAP. After removal of 0 bases from V and 5 bases from J, the junction contained 6 bases not matched to a gene. The CDR3 spans 17 residues. In DNA, the CDR3 is TGTGCTAGTGGTTTGGTGGGACTAGCGGCGACCAACAATGAGCAGTTCTTC. It encodes CASGLVGLAATNNEQFF.

In DNA form, the CDR3 reads TGTGCCAGCAGCTTTGGCTTGAATTCACCCCTCCACTTT. Its protein is CASSFGLNSPLHF. The J gene is TRBJ1-6, the V gene TRBV7-9, with no clear D. This CDR3 comprises 13 residues. CDR1 and CDR2 (germline): SEHNR, FQNEAQ (reference sequence). Between the trimmed V and J ends, which lost 3 bases and 7 bases, there was a span of 7 bases.

This clonotype was counted a few times. The rearrangement joins TRBV19 to TRBJ2-7, with 7 bases fitting TRBD1. Trimming at V came to 2 bases and at J to 1 base, leaving 8 bases not matched to a gene. The CDR3 contains 16 residues. Germline V gives CDR1 LNHDA, CDR2 SQIVND (reference sequence). The CDR3 spells CASSIRGLTESYEQYF. CDR3 sequence (DNA): TGTGCCAGTAGTATAAGGGGGCTGACCGAGTCCTACGAGCAGTACTTC.

The chain joins TRBV3-1 to TRBJ1-6, with D unclear. This CDR3 is 17 amino acids long. Germline lookup yields CDR1 LGHDT and CDR2 YNNKEL (reference sequence). V lost 3 bases, J lost 11 bases, and 23 bases lay in between. CDR3 in DNA: TGTGCCAGCAGCCAGACGTGGCAGCGCGGGCCTGGGACACCCCTCCACTTT. Amino acid sequence: CASSQTWQRGPGTPLHF. Full variable domain (missing parts from reference TRBV3-1 and TRBJ1-6): DTAVSQTPKYLVTQMGNDKSIKCEQNLGHDTMYWYKQDSKKFLKIMFSYNNKELIINETVPNRFSPKSPDKAHLNLHINSLELGDSAVYFCASSQTWQRGPGTPLHFGNGTRLTVT.

The rearrangement links TRBV5-6 to TRBJ1-2; D is ambiguous. The CDR3 has 14 residues. The V gene's germline CDR1 is SGHDT and CDR2 YYEEEE. V gave up 0 bases and J gave up 0 bases, with 6 bases separating them. CDR3 protein: CASSLAGANYGYTF. The CDR3 coding sequence is TGTGCCAGCAGCTTGGCAGGAGCTAACTATGGCTACACCTTC.

The genes are TRBV28 and TRBJ2-7, with TRBD1 matching over 11 bases. Germline-derived CDR1 and CDR2 are MDHEN and SYDVKM. This CDR3 has 16 amino acids. With 2 bases clipped from V and 2 bases from J, the junction kept 5 bases outside the gene matches. The CDR3 region is CASSLRVGQGAYEQYF. CDR3 nucleotides: TGTGCCAGCAGTTTAAGAGTGGGACAGGGGGCCTACGAGCAGTACTTC.